These 27 T cell receptor beta chains were all obtained from the same sample, sequenced in a study of OX40 agonist ivuxolimab in advanced cancers. Method: immunoSEQ multiplex PCR; TCRdb's copy keeps in-frame clones and lacks some. This sample has over 50,000 clones, with around 92% found just once. Sequencing was performed on CD4+ or CD8+ T cells sorted from blood, taken in a trial of the OX40 agonist ivuxolimab. Receptors were obtained from an adult with an advanced solid tumor such as melanoma, head and neck, liver or kidney cancer.

The chain joins TRBV28 to TRBJ2-5; D remains ambiguous. Germline V gene data show CDR1 as MDHEN and CDR2 as SYDVKM. Deletions cut 3 bases from V and 2 bases from J, with 4 bases between. This CDR3 comprises 12 residues. CDR3 sequence (DNA): TGTGCCAGCAGTTTTCTACAAGAGACCCAGTACTTC. This sequence encodes CASSFLQETQYF. Full variable domain (rest looked up from reference TRBV28 and TRBJ2-5): DVKVTQSSRYLVKRTGEKVFLECVQDMDHENMFWYRQDPGLGLRLIYFSYDVKMKEKGDIPEGYSVSREKKERFSLILESASTNQTSMYLCASSFLQETQYFGPGTRLLVL.

This chain links TRBV28 with TRBJ1-4, with D possibly TRBD1 on 6 matching bases. The CDR3 is 14 residues long. Germline V CDR1 and CDR2: MDHEN, SYDVKM. The V end lost 7 bases, the J end lost 6 bases, and 15 bases lay between the germline ends. Here the CDR3 reads CASTLQKGDEKLFF. Here the CDR3 DNA reads TGTGCCAGCACTCTTCAGAAGGGGGATGAAAAACTGTTTTTT.

V and J are TRBV30 and TRBJ2-3; D is uncertain. Germline V gene sequence: CDR1 GTSNPN, CDR2 SVGIG (reference sequence). V gave up 0 bases and J gave up 6 bases, with 7 bases separating them. The CDR3 loop spans 12 amino acids. As DNA, the CDR3 is TGTGCCTGGAGTGTACTCTACGATACGCAGTATTTT. Its translation: CAWSVLYDTQYF. Full variable domain (outside the CDR3, taken from reference TRBV30 and TRBJ2-3): SQTIHQWPATLVQPVGSPLSLECTVEGTSNPNLYWYRQAAGRGLQLLFYSVGIGQISSEVPQNLSASRPQDRQFILSSKKLLLSDSGFYLCAWSVLYDTQYFGPGTRLTVL.

The chain recombines TRBV29-1 with TRBJ2-2, with D possibly being TRBD1 (5 bases). This CDR3 has 14 amino acids. CDR1 is SQVTM and CDR2 is ANQGSEA in the germline V gene. V was trimmed by 4 bases and J by 3 bases, leaving 12 bases between them. CDR3 in amino acids: CSVVIREHTGELFF. In nucleotides, the CDR3 is TGCAGCGTTGTGATCAGGGAACACACCGGGGAGCTGTTTTTT.

V is TRBV11-2 and J is TRBJ1-3; D is unclear. This CDR3 has 16 residues. Germline V CDR1 and CDR2: SGHAT, FQNNGV. V lost 1 base and J 0 bases, leaving 10 bases between the germline ends. CDR3 protein: CASSLGEGFSGNTIYF. The CDR3 bases are TGTGCCAGCAGCTTAGGGGAGGGCTTCTCTGGAAACACCATATATTTT. Full variable domain (outside the CDR3, taken from reference TRBV11-2 and TRBJ1-3): EAGVAQSPRYKIIEKRQSVAFWCNPISGHATLYWYQQILGQGPKLLIQFQNNGVVDDSQLPKDRFSAERLKGVDSTLKIQPAKLEDSAVYLCASSLGEGFSGNTIYFGEGSWLTVV.

The chain has TRBV6-4 and TRBJ2-1; D tentatively fits TRBD1 or TRBD2 (6 bases each). The germline V gene has CDR1 MRHNA and CDR2 SNTAGT. The CDR3 has 13 residues. CDR3 DNA: TGTTCCTTAACGGGGGCCGGGGACAATGAGCAGTTCTTC. Translation: CSLTGAGDNEQFF.

This clone was detected only once. V is TRBV27 and J is TRBJ1-5; D gene unclear. In germline, CDR1 is MNHEY, CDR2 SMNVEV (reference sequence). V dropped 4 bases and J dropped 5 bases, with 12 bases sitting between them. CDR3 length: 14 residues. CDR3 nucleotides: TGTGCCAGCAGTTCCCGACACGACTATCAGCCCCAGCATTTT. Encoded protein: CASSSRHDYQPQHF.

This chain joins TRBV28 and TRBJ1-2; weak D call: TRBD1 (5 bases). Germline CDR1 MDHEN, CDR2 SYDVKM. The CDR3 has 13 amino acids. The germline V and J ends were trimmed by 3 bases and 1 base, with 6 bases remaining between them. CDR3 residues: CASSFGGNYGYTF. In DNA form, the CDR3 reads TGTGCCAGCAGTTTTGGGGGTAACTATGGCTACACCTTC.

The chain couples TRBV30 to TRBJ1-5; D is unresolved. The germline V gene encodes CDR1 GTSNPN and CDR2 SVGIG (reference sequence). The CDR3 extends over 14 amino acids. The ends were cut back, 2 bases at V and 5 bases at J, with 13 bases in the middle. The CDR3 is CAWSPEVSDQPQHF. The CDR3 DNA follows: TGTGCCTGGAGTCCTGAGGTGTCAGATCAGCCCCAGCATTTT.

This chain connects TRBV9 to TRBJ2-1, with TRBD2 matching over 9 bases. The CDR3 extends over 16 amino acids. V gave up 0 bases and J gave up 6 bases; unmatched junction bases: 7. Germline V CDR1 and CDR2: SGDLS, YYNGEE. CDR3 DNA sequence: TGTGCCAGCAGCGTAGTGAGTAGCGGGAGAATCAATGAGCAGTTCTTC. Its translation is CASSVVSSGRINEQFF.

The V call is TRBV6-5, the J call TRBJ2-1, with unresolved D. Trimming cost V 6 bases and J 1 base, with 7 bases left between them. CDR1 MNHEY and CDR2 SVGAGI come from the germline V gene. The CDR3 is 13 residues long. CDR3 loop: CASSPQSYNEQFF. The CDR3 DNA reads TGTGCCAGCAGCCCTCAGTCCTACAATGAGCAGTTCTTC.

This clone has a handful of counts. The chain recombines TRBV15 with TRBJ2-4, with D tentatively TRBD1 (8 bases). The CDR3 is 14 residues long. Trimming shortened V by 8 bases and J by 7 bases, and 18 bases separated the two germline ends. Germline CDR1 is LNHNV and CDR2 is YYDKDF (reference sequence). The CDR3 region has the DNA TGTGCCACCGAGGGAGGGACAGGAGGGAACATTCAGTACTTC. This gives the protein CATEGGTGGNIQYF.

The V and J genes are TRBV9 and TRBJ2-1; 10 bases are a match to TRBD2. The CDR3 loop spans 18 amino acids. The V gene end was trimmed by 3 bases and the J gene end by 2 bases; junction bases not matched to a gene: 11. CDR1 and CDR2 (germline): SGDLS, YYNGEE. In nucleotides, the CDR3 is TGTGCCAGCAGCGAGAGAGGGTTAAGCGGGGGGGCCTACAATGAGCAGTTCTTC. Amino acids: CASSERGLSGGAYNEQFF.

By its share, this clone is medium-sized. At the DNA level, this CDR3 is encoded by other sequences in the same sample as well. V and J are TRBV9 and TRBJ2-7; TRBD1 matches at 7 bases. V lost 0 bases, J lost 6 bases, and 0 bases stayed unmatched. Germline-derived CDR1 and CDR2 are SGDLS and YYNGEE. CDR3 length: 12 residues. As DNA, the CDR3 is TGTGCCAGCAGCGTAGGGACAGGCGAGCAGTACTTC. Its translation: CASSVGTGEQYF.

This rearrangement joins TRBV11-2 to TRBJ2-1; no reliable D call. The CDR3 has 15 residues. Germline V gene sequence: CDR1 SGHAT, CDR2 FQNNGV. The V end was cut by 1 base, the J end by 9 bases, with 16 bases between. CDR3: CASSLVPEGSGEQFF. The CDR3 DNA follows: TGTGCCAGCAGCTTAGTTCCAGAAGGTTCCGGTGAGCAGTTCTTC.

The V call is TRBV30, the J call TRBJ1-6; D uncertain. This CDR3 has 13 amino acids. Germline V lookup: CDR1 GTSNPN, CDR2 SVGIG (reference sequence). V shed 0 bases and J shed 10 bases, with 10 bases lying between them. DNA for the CDR3: TGTGCCTGGAGTGTAGGCGGTGGATCACCCCTCCACTTT. This translates into CAWSVGGGSPLHF.

Only one count was recorded for this clone. The gene calls are TRBV7-6 and TRBJ2-1, with 13 bases fitting TRBD2. The CDR3 has 14 amino acids. Germline values: CDR1 SGHVS, CDR2 FNYEAQ. J lost 14 bases, V lost 5 bases, and 9 bases had no gene match. CDR3 sequence (DNA): TGTGCCAGCAGCCCCGGGACTAGCGGGACGGGGGAGTTCTTC. This sequence encodes CASSPGTSGTGEFF.

The chain has TRBV28 and TRBJ2-5, with D possibly TRBD1 on 7 matching bases. Germline-derived CDR1 and CDR2 are MDHEN and SYDVKM. The CDR3 length is 22 residues. Trimming took 3 bases from V and 4 from J, leaving 36 bases between them. The CDR3 DNA sequence: TGTGCCAGCAGTTTGCCCAGACTCAGGGGGGCCCTTGGCAGGGTCGGCGGAGAGACCCAGTACTTC. Protein: CASSLPRLRGALGRVGGETQYF.

This clone is deemed medium-sized. This chain joins TRBV2 and TRBJ2-7; the D gene is possibly TRBD1 (6 bases). Germline V gene data show CDR1 as SNHLY and CDR2 as FYNNEI. The CDR3 runs to 13 residues. V was clipped by 7 bases and J by 1 base, with 11 bases between them. In DNA form, the CDR3 reads TGTGCCAGCACCGACAGGTCTTCCTACGAGCAGTACGTC. Its translation is CASTDRSSYEQYV.

V and J are TRBV9 and TRBJ2-1, with 10 bases lining up with TRBD2. This CDR3 is built from 17 residues. Germline V lookup: CDR1 SGDLS, CDR2 YYNGEE. V gave up 0 bases and J gave up 6 bases; unmatched junction bases: 9. The CDR3 region is CASSVALFASGSNEQFF. The DNA of the CDR3 is TGTGCCAGCAGCGTAGCACTATTTGCTAGCGGGAGCAATGAGCAGTTCTTC.

CDR3 bases: TGTGCCTGGAGTGTACTCCCTGGAAACACCATATATTTT. This codes for CAWSVLPGNTIYF. This chain uses TRBV30 with TRBJ1-3; no clear D. Trimming shortened V by 0 bases and J by 2 bases, and 5 bases separated the two germline ends. From germline, CDR1 is GTSNPN and CDR2 SVGIG (reference sequence). This CDR3 comprises 13 residues. Full variable domain (missing parts from reference TRBV30 and TRBJ1-3): SQTIHQWPATLVQPVGSPLSLECTVEGTSNPNLYWYRQAAGRGLQLLFYSVGIGQISSEVPQNLSASRPQDRQFILSSKKLLLSDSGFYLCAWSVLPGNTIYFGEGSWLTVV.

This clone is categorized as medium-sized. The chain is built from TRBV6-5 and TRBJ2-7, with unresolved D. Trimming pared 0 bases from V and 0 bases from J, leaving 6 bases between. From germline, CDR1 is MNHEY and CDR2 SVGAGI. CDR3 size: 14 residues. The CDR3 sequence is CASSYSASSYEQYF. The DNA for the CDR3 is TGTGCCAGCAGTTACTCGGCCAGCTCCTACGAGCAGTACTTC.

The CDR3 reads CASSYSTDTQYF. CDR3 sequence (DNA): TGTGCCAGCAGTTACTCCACAGATACGCAGTATTTT. V usage is TRBV27 and J usage is TRBJ2-3, with D uncertain. This CDR3 region has 12 residues. Trimming stripped 4 bases from V and 2 bases from J, with 4 bases between. The germline CDR1 and CDR2 sequences are MNHEY and SMNVEV (reference sequence).

The chain couples TRBV4-2 to TRBJ1-4, with 8 bases that match TRBD1. Trimming at V came to 0 bases and at J to 7 bases, leaving 7 bases not matched to a gene. CDR3 length: 16 residues. Germline CDR1 and CDR2: LGHNA and YNFKEQ. The CDR3 sequence is CASSQDPGGEAEKLFF. CDR3 in DNA: TGTGCCAGCAGCCAAGATCCAGGGGGCGAGGCTGAAAAACTGTTTTTT.

V is TRBV12-5 and J is TRBJ2-1; TRBD1 matches 10 bases. CDR1 and CDR2 from the germline V gene are LGHNT and FRNRAP. V lost 6 bases and J lost 7; bases outside the gene matches: 9. The CDR3 totals 15 residues. CDR3 region: CASGSRQGAENEQFF. CDR3 nucleotide sequence: TGTGCTAGTGGCTCCCGACAGGGGGCGGAGAATGAGCAGTTCTTC.

This clone is a singleton in its sample. This chain connects TRBV7-2 to TRBJ2-1; 8 nucleotides agree with TRBD2. The V gene end was trimmed by 5 bases and the J gene end by 6 bases; junction bases not matched to a gene: 12. From germline, CDR1 is SGHTA and CDR2 FQGNSA. The CDR3 runs 16 residues. The CDR3 region is CASSNTRIAGGNEQFF. The CDR3 DNA reads as TGTGCCAGCAGCAACACGCGGATCGCGGGGGGCAATGAGCAGTTCTTC.

The genes are TRBV15 and TRBJ2-1, with D unresolved. Germline CDR1 is LNHNV and CDR2 is YYDKDF (reference sequence). This CDR3 region has 17 residues. Between the trimmed V and J ends, which lost 5 bases and 0 bases, there was a span of 17 bases. CDR3 bases: TGTGCCACCAGCGGTGAGTATGAGGAGACCTCCTACAATGAGCAGTTCTTC. It encodes CATSGEYEETSYNEQFF.